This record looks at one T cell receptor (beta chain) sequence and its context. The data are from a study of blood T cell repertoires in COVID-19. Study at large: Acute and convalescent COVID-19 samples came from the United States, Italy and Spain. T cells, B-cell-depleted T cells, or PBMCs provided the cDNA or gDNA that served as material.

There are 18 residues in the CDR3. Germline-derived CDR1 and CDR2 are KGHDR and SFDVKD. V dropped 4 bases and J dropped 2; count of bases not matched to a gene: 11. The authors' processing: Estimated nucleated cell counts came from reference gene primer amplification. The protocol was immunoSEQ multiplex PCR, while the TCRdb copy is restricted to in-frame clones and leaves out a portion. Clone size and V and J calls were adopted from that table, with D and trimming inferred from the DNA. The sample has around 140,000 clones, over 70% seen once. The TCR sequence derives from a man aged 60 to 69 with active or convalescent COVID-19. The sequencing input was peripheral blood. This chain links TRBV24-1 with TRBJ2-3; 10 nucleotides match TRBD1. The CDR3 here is CATSEPRDRGTITDTQYF. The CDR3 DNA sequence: TGTGCCACCAGTGAGCCCCGGGACAGGGGAACAATCACAGATACGCAGTATTTT.